This T cell receptor beta chain appears in the sequencing data of a study of T cell responses to AZD1222 COVID-19 vaccine. Trimming took off 4 bases at V and 0 bases at J, with 14 bases between the two ends. The CDR3 consists of 16 residues. The germline gives CDR1 SGHRS, CDR2 YFSETQ. Repertoires were generated with immunoSEQ multiplex PCR, while TCRdb's copy carries only in-frame clones and drops some. The repertoire table contains about 140,000 clones. With respect to this clone: The antigen remains unidentified.

Study results and caveats: Spike-specific TCR breadth and depth both grew after two AZD1222 doses. Across spike, vaccine-associated CD4 TCRs were found, dominant at 160-218 and 743-854. Seropositivity was recorded at baseline in only 6 or 7 AZD1222 recipients.

The rearrangement links TRBV5-1 to TRBJ1-3, with D perhaps TRBD1 (6 bases). Sequences were obtained from peripheral blood. This clonotype was sampled from an adult in good health. The CDR3, as DNA: TGCGCCAGCAGCAGAACGACAGGACACTCTGGAAACACCATATATTTT. It translates to CASSRTTGHSGNTIYF.